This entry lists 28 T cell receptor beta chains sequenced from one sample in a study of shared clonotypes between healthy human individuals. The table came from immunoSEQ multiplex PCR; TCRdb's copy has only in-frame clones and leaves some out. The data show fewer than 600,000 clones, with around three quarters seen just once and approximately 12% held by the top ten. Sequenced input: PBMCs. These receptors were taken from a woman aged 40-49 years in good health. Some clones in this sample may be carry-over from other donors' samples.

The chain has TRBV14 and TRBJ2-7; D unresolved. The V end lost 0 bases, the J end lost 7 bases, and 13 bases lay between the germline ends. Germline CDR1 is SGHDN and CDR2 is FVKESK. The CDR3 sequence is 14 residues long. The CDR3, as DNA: TGTGCCAGCAGCCAAGAGATCGCCGTGAGGGAGCAGTACTTC. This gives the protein CASSQEIAVREQYF.

CDR3 sequence: CASSIGRARLFF. The CDR3 DNA reads as TGTGCCAGTAGTATAGGACGGGCTAGACTGTTTTTT. V gene TRBV19 combines with J gene TRBJ1-4; D is unclear. The V and J ends lost 1 base and 13 bases respectively, with 10 bases between them. The CDR3 totals 12 residues. Germline loops: CDR1 LNHDA, CDR2 SQIVND (reference sequence).

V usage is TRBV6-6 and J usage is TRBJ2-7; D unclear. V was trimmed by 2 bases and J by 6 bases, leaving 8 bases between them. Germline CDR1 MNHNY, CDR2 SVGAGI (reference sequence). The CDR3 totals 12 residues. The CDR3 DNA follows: TGTGCCAGCAGTTACCCGGACGGCGAGCAGTACTTC. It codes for CASSYPDGEQYF.

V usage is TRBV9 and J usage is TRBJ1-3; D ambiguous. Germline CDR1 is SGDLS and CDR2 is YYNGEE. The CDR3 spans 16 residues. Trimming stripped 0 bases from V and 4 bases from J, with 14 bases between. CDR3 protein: CASSVEPGPKGNTIYF. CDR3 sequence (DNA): TGTGCCAGCAGCGTAGAGCCAGGTCCCAAGGGAAACACCATATATTTT.

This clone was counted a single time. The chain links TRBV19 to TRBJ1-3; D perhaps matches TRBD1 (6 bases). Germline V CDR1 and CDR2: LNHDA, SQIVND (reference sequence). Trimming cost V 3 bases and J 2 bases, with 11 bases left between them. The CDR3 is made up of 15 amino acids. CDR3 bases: TGTGCCAGTAGTATCCCGGGGGCGGCTGGAAACACCATATATTTT. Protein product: CASSIPGAAGNTIYF.

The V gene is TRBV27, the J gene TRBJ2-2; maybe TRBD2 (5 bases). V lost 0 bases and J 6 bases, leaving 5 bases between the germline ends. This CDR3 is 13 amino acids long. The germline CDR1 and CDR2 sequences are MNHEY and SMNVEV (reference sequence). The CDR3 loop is CASSLSGAGELFF. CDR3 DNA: TGTGCCAGCAGTTTATCGGGAGCCGGGGAGCTGTTTTTT.

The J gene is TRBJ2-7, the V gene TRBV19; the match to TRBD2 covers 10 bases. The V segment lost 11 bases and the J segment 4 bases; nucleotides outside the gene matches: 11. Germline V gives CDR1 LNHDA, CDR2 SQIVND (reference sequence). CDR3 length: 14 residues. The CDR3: CAGGTPGLAYEQYF. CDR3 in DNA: TGTGCCGGTGGTACCCCGGGACTAGCGTACGAGCAGTACTTC.

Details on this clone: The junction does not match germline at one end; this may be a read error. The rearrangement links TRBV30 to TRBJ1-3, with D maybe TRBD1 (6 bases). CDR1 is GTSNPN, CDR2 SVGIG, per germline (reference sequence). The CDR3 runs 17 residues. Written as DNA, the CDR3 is TGTGCCTGGACCCCCGGGGGCGAGCTCCTGAACACCGGGGAGCCGTTTTTT. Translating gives CAWTPGGELLNTGEPFF.

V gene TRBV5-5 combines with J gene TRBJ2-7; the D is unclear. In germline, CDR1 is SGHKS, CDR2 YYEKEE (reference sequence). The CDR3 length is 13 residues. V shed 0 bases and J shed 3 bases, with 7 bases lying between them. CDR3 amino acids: CASSLDPVYEQYF. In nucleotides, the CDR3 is TGTGCCAGCAGCTTGGACCCAGTCTACGAGCAGTACTTC.

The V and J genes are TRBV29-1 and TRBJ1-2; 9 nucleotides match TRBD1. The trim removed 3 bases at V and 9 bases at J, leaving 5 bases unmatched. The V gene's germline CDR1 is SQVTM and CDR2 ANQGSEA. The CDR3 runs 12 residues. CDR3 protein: CSVDTGGGSYTF. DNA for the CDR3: TGCAGCGTTGATACAGGGGGCGGAAGCTACACCTTC.

CDR3 sequence reads: CASSLWASGSTDTQYF. CDR3 sequence (DNA): TGTGCCAGCAGTTTATGGGCTAGCGGGAGTACAGATACGCAGTATTTT. The J gene is TRBJ2-3, the V gene TRBV7-3; 10 bases fit TRBD2. Germline CDR1 reads SGHTA; CDR2 reads FQGTGA. J gave up 3 bases and V 6 bases, and 9 bases lay outside the gene matches. The CDR3 is 16 amino acids.

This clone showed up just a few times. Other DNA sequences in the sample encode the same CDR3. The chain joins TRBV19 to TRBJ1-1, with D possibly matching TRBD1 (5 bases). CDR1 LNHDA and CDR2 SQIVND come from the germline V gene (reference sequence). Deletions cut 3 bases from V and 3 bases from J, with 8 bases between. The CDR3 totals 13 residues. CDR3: CASSMGRDTEAFF. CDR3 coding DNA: TGTGCCAGTAGTATGGGACGGGACACTGAAGCTTTCTTT.

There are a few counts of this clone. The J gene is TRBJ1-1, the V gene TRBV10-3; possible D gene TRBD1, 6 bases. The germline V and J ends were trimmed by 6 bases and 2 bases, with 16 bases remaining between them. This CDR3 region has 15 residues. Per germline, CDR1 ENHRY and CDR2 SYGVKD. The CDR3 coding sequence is TGTGCCATCAGGCGGACAGTGATTAAAAACACTGAAGCTTTCTTT. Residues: CAIRRTVIKNTEAFF.

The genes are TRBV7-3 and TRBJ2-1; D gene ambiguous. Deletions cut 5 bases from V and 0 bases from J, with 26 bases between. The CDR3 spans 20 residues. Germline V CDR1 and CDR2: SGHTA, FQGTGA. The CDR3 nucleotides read TGTGCCAGCAGCCGCCTCGCCAGGCAGTCGGGCCCACTCTCCTACAATGAGCAGTTCTTC. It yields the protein CASSRLARQSGPLSYNEQFF.

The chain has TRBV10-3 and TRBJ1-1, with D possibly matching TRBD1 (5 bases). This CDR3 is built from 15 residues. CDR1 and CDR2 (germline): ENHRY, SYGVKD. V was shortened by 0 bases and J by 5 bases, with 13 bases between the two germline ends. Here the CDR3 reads CAISESPRGVTEAFF. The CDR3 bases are TGTGCCATCAGTGAGTCGCCCCGAGGGGTTACTGAAGCTTTCTTT.

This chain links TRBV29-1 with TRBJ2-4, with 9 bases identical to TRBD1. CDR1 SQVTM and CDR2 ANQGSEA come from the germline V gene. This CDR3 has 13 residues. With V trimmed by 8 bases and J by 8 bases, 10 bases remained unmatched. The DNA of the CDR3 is TGCAGCATGCGTACAGGGGGCGGAGACATTCAGTACTTC. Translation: CSMRTGGGDIQYF.

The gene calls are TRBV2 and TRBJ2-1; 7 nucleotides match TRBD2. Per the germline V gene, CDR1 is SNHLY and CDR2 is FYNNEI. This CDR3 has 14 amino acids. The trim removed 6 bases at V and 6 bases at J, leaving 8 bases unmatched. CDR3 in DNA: TGTGCCAGCAGGAAGGGAGGGGCTGGCAATGAGCAGTTCTTC. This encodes CASRKGGAGNEQFF.

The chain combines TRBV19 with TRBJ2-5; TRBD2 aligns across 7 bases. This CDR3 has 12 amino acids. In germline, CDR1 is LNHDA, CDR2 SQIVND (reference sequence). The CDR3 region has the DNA TGTGCGGCTAGCGGTGGGACAGAGACCCAGTACTTC. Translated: CAASGGTETQYF.

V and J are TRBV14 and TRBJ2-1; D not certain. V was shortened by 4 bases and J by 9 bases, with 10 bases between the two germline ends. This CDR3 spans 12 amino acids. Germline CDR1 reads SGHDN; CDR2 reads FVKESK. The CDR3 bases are TGTGCCAGCAGCCCGACGCGCCTTGAGCAGTTCTTC. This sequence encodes CASSPTRLEQFF. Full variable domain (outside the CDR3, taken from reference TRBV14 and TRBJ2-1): EAGVTQFPSHSVIEKGQTVTLRCDPISGHDNLYWYRRVMGKEIKFLLHFVKESKQDESGMPNNRFLAERTGGTYSTLKVQPAELEDSGVYFCASSPTRLEQFFGPGTRLTVL.

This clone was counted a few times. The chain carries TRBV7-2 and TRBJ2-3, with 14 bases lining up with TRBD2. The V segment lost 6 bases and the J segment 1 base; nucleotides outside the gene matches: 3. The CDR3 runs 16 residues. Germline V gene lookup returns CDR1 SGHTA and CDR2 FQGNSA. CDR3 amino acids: CASRRGLAGGTDTQYF. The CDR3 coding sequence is TGTGCCAGCAGGAGGGGACTAGCGGGAGGCACAGATACGCAGTATTTT.

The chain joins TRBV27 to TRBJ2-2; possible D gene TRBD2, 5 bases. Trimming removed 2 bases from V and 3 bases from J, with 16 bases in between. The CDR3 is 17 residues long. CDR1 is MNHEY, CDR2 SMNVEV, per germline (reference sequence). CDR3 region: CASSLSLTDGDTGELFF. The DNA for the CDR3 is TGTGCCAGCAGTTTAAGTTTGACCGACGGGGACACCGGGGAGCTGTTTTTT.

The CDR3 nucleotides read TGTGCCAGCAGCCAAGAGGGGGGGACTAGTCGCAATGAGCAGTTCTTC. As protein: CASSQEGGTSRNEQFF. This chain links TRBV4-2 with TRBJ2-1, with 8 bases that match TRBD2. V was pared by 0 bases and J by 6 bases, with 7 bases of the junction left unmatched. The germline V gene encodes CDR1 LGHNA and CDR2 YNFKEQ. The CDR3 sequence is 16 residues long.

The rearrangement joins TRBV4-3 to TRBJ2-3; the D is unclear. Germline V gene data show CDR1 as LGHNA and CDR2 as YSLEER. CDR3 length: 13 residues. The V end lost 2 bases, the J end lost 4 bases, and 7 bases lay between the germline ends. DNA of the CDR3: TGCGCCAGCAGCCAACTTAGAGCAGATACGCAGTATTTT. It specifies CASSQLRADTQYF.

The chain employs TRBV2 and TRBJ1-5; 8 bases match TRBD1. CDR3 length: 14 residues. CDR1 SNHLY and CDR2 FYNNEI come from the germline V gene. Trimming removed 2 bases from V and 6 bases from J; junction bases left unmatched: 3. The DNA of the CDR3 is TGTGCCAGCAGTGAATGGACAGGGATTCAGCCCCAGCATTTT. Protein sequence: CASSEWTGIQPQHF.

This CDR3 is CASSTQAGQGLSYNEQFF. In nucleotides, the CDR3 is TGTGCCAGCAGCACTCAAGCGGGCCAGGGCCTCTCCTACAATGAGCAGTTCTTC. This chain connects TRBV7-2 to TRBJ2-1; possible D gene TRBD2, 6 bases. In germline, CDR1 is SGHTA, CDR2 FQGNSA. This CDR3 spans 18 amino acids. V gave up 5 bases and J gave up 0 bases, with 20 bases separating them.

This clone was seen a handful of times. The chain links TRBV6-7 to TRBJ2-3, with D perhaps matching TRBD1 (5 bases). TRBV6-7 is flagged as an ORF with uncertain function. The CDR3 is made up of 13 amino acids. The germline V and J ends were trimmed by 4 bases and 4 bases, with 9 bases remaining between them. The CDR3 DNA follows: TGTGCCAGCAGTTCAGGGTACCCAGATACGCAGTATTTT. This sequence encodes CASSSGYPDTQYF.

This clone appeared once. CDR3 DNA sequence: TGCGCCAGCAGCCTAGAGCCGACAGGAGTTTCCTACGAGCAGTACTTC. Translation: CASSLEPTGVSYEQYF. The chain recombines TRBV5-1 with TRBJ2-7; possibly TRBD1 for D (6 bases). The CDR3 length is 16 residues. Germline-derived CDR1 and CDR2 are SGHRS and YFSETQ. V gave up 4 bases and J gave up 1 base, with 18 bases separating them.

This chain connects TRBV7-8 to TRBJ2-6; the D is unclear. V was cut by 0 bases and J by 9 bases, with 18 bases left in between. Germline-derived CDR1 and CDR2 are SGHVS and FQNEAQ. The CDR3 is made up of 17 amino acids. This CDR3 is CASSLAWQPLGVNVLTF. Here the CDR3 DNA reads TGTGCCAGCAGCTTAGCGTGGCAGCCCCTTGGAGTCAACGTCCTGACTTTC.